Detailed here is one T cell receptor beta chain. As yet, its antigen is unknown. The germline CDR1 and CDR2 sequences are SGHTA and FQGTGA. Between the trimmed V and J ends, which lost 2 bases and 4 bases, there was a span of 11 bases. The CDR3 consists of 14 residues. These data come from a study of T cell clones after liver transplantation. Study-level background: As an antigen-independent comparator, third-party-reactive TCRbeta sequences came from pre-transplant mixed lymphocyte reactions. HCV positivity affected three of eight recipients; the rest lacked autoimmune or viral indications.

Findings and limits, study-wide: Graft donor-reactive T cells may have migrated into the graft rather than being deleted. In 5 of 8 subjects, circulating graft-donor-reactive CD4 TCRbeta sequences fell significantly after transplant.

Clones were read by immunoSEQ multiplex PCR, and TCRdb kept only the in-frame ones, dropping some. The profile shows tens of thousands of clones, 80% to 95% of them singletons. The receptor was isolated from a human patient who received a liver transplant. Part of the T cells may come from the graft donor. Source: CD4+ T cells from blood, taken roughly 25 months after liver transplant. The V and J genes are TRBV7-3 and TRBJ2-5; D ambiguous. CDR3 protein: CASSLDGTVETQYF. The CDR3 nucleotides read TGTGCCAGCAGCTTAGACGGTACTGTAGAGACCCAGTACTTC.